The table lists the clone carrying this TCR beta chain with many counts. Its target is unknown. Trimming cost V 4 bases and J 5 bases, with 9 bases left between them. The length of the CDR3 is 12 residues. Authors' data handling: Between-group CDR3 differences, defined by clinicopathological status, yielded a distant-metastasis classifier for papillary thyroid cancer. TCRdb used MiXCR to call clones anew from the PCR reads. The V and J calls follow TCRdb's processing rather than the paper's. The sample consists of about 93,000 clones, over 9.5% of them appearing once. The data were obtained in a study of metastatic and nonmetastatic thyroid tumors. Background on the study: Samples came from malignant and benign thyroid patients, and repertoires were compared across blood and tumor or nodule tissue.

Thyroid surgery was performed in patients who had received no treatment beforehand. Study outcomes and limitations: Benign nodules were reported to have significantly lower TCR beta diversity than malignant thyroid tumors, in blood and tumor.

The sequenced sample was blood. The TCR comes from a female donor with papillary thyroid cancer or a benign thyroid nodule (not recorded which). Some clones in this sample may be carry-over from other donors' samples. The chain recombines TRBV12-3 or TRBV12-4 with TRBJ2-7; TRBD1 or TRBD2 may be the D gene (5 bases each). CDR3: CASSSEGNEQYF. CDR3 DNA sequence: TGTGCCAGCAGTTCTGAGGGGAACGAGCAGTACTTC.